These T cell receptor beta chains were read from a single sample in a study of blood T cell repertoires in COVID-19. Profiled with immunoSEQ multiplex PCR; TCRdb holds only in-frame clones, not every one. The sample records 90,000 or so clones, 70% to 90% being singletons. Sequencing used peripheral blood. The receptors were sampled from a human donor in a cohort sampled during active COVID-19. The CDR3 runs from the conserved cysteine through the conserved F or W.

v_call,cdr3_aa
TRBV11-2,CASSRDRGRTDTQYF
TRBV4-3,CASSQENRGDTDTQYF
TRBV10-3,CAIRDPDRDLKKLFF
TRBV11-2,CASSLVRDSYGYTF
TRBV21-1,CASSKLGDRTYEQYF
TRBV28,CASSLVGTGYEQYF
TRBV7-3,CASSASGGAYNEQFF
TRBV5-1,CASSLASGATNEKLFF
TRBV5-1,CASSDHRVPARPEQYF
TRBV2,CASSEFQDREYQPQHF
TRBV4-1,CASSRGLAAYEQYF
TRBV7-2,CASSVAGRDLNEKLFF
TRBV9,CASSVEDSSGYTF
TRBV29-1,CSVSTLGGARNEAFF
TRBV27,CASSLSGPAGNTIYF
TRBV7-3,CASSLSRGVDIQYF
TRBV13,CASSVRTANYGYTF
TRBV5-1,CASSSQGPQETQYF
TRBV24-1,CAPLQTHSTGNTIYF
TRBV11-2,CASNERLGSYNEQFF
TRBV19,CASSVTGNTGELFF
TRBV28,CASNKDRGRGELFF
TRBV7-2,CASSGSGYGYTF
TRBV10-3,CAISEEGLAGEETQYF
TRBV27,CASSLLPIAGEDEQYF
TRBV3-1/TRBV3-2,CASRLGLNNEQFF
TRBV30,CAWSGQGAFSLYGYTF
TRBV2,CASSEARSIETQYF
TRBV20-1,CSASRVGTEATF
TRBV18,CASSPVGSGDTQYF
TRBV6-1,CASSDGVIAKNIQYF
TRBV28,CASSLPGQGISEQYF
TRBV6-5,CASYSPLPGAFF
TRBV7-2,CASSLGTGPNEQFF
TRBV6-5,CASRRDGNTIYF
TRBV28,CASTSLGHTEAFF
TRBV14,CASSQEGTGAYNEQFF
TRBV28,CASSFTTGSYEQYF
TRBV5-1,CASSLAQGTDTQYF
TRBV19,CASGRGGNTIYF
TRBV27,CASSLQGTNSPLHF
TRBV5-1,CASSLAPTADEQYF
TRBV7-2,CASSRRTGFYEQYF
TRBV27,CASSPTGIGYGYTF
TRBV7-7,CASSTTGGSYNEQFF
TRBV29-1,CSVVVTLYGYTF
TRBV6-2/TRBV6-3,CASSPGLAQETQYF
TRBV28,CASSPGGAEGNTIYF
TRBV2,CASSEMLAGGQQYF
TRBV2,CASSGQVSSETQYF
TRBV28,CASSFQGAGANVLTF
TRBV7-2,CASSLGGGVNVGAF
TRBV14,CASSEGLAGGTDTQYF
TRBV5-1,CASSTLQGAPYEQYF
TRBV5-1,CASRMQVYTTNEKLFF
TRBV9,CASNQGANEKLFF
TRBV5-1,CASSPFLAGGLLAVTYEQYF